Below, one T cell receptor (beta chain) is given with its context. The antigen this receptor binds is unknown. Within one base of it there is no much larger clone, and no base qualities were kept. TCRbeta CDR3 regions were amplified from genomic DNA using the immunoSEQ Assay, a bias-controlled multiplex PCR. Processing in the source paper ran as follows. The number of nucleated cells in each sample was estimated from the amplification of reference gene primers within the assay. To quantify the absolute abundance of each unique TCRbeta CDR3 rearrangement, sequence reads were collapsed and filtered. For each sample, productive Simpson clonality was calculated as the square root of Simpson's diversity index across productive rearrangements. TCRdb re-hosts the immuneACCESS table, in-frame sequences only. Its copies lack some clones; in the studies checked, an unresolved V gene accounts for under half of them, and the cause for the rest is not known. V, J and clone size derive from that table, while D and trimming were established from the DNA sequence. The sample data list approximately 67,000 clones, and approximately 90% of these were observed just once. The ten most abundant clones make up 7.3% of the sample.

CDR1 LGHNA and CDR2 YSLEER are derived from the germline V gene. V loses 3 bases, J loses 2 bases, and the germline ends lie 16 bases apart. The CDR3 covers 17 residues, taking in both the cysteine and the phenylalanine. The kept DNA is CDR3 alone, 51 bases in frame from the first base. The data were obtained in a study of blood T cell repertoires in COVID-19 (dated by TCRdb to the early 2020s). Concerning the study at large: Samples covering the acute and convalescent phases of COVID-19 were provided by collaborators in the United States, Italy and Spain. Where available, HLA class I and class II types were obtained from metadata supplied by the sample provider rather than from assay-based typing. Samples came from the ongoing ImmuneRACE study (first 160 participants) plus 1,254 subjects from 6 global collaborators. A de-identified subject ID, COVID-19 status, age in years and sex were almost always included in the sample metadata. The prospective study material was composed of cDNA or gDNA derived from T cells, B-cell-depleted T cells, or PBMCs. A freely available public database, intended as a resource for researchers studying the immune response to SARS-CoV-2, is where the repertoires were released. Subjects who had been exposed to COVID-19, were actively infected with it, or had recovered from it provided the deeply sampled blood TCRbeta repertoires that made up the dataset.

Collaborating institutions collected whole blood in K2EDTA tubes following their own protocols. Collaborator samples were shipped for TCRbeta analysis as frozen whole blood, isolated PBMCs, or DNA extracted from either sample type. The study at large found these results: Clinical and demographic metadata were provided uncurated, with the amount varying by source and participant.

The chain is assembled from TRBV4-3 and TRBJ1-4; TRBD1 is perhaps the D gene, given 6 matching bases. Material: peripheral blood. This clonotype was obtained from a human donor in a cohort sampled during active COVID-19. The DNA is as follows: TGCGCCAGCAGCCATAGAGGACAGTTTGGTACTAATGAAAAACTGTTTTTT. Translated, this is CASSHRGQFGTNEKLFF.